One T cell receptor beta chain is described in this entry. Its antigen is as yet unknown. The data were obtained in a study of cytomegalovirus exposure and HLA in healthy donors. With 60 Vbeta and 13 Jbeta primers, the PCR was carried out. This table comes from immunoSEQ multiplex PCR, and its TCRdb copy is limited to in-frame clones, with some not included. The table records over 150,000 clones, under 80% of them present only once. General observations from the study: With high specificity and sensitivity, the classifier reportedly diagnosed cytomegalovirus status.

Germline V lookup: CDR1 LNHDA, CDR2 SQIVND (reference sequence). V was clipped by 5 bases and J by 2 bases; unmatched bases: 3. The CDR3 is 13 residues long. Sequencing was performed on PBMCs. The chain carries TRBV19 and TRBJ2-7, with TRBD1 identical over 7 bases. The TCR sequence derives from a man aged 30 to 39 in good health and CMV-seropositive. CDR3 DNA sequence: TGTGCCAGTAGTGAGGGGGCAGCCTACGAGCAGTACTTC. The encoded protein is CASSEGAAYEQYF.